What follows are 19 T cell receptor beta chains derived from one specimen sequenced in a study of T cell responses to AZD1222 COVID-19 vaccine. TCRdb's table, derived via immunoSEQ multiplex PCR, lists solely in-frame clones and lacks some. The data contain some 200,000 clones, approximately 94% of them seen just once; the ten biggest clones take up about 1%. Sequenced here: peripheral blood, sampled on day 0 of MenACWY control vaccination. These receptors were obtained from an adult in good health.

The V and J genes are TRBV4-2 and TRBJ2-3; TRBD1 is a possible D gene (6 bases). Germline CDR1 LGHNA, CDR2 YNFKEQ. V lost 4 bases and J 4 bases, leaving 12 bases between the germline ends. The CDR3 loop spans 14 amino acids. CDR3 amino acids: CASSPTGWADTQYF. CDR3 nucleotide sequence: TGTGCCAGCAGCCCGACAGGATGGGCAGATACGCAGTATTTT.

The chain is built from TRBV11-3 and TRBJ2-5; 10 nucleotides line up with TRBD1. CDR3 length equals 13 residues. V dropped 5 bases and J dropped 5; count of bases not matched to a gene: 2. Germline CDR1 reads SGHNT; CDR2 reads YENEEA. The CDR3 region is CASSPTGGETQYF. As DNA, the CDR3 is TGTGCCAGCAGCCCGACAGGGGGCGAGACCCAGTACTTC.

V usage is TRBV11-2 and J usage is TRBJ2-7; 15 positions agree with TRBD2. This CDR3 region has 16 residues. The V and J ends lost 4 bases and 4 bases, in that order; junction bases with no gene match: 5. Germline-derived CDR1 and CDR2 are SGHAT and FQNNGV. As DNA, the CDR3 is TGTGCCAGCAGCTCGGGACTAGCGGGGGGACGATACGAGCAGTACTTC. This gives the protein CASSSGLAGGRYEQYF. Based on the CDR3 plus reference TRBV11-2 and TRBJ2-7, the full variable domain is EAGVAQSPRYKIIEKRQSVAFWCNPISGHATLYWYQQILGQGPKLLIQFQNNGVVDDSQLPKDRFSAERLKGVDSTLKIQPAKLEDSAVYLCASSSGLAGGRYEQYFGPGTRLTVT.

J is TRBJ2-7 and V is TRBV6-2 or TRBV6-3, with D unclear. The germline V gene has CDR1 MNHEY and CDR2 SVGEGT. V lost 2 bases, J lost 6 bases, and 5 bases lay in between. This CDR3 is 11 amino acids long. CDR3 nucleotide sequence: TGTGCCAGCAGTTACCGAGGCGAGCAGTACTTC. Protein product: CASSYRGEQYF.

The rearrangement uses TRBV4-3 and TRBJ1-6, with a possible D match to TRBD1 (6 bases). Trimming removed 0 bases from V and 12 bases from J, with 9 bases in between. From germline, CDR1 is LGHNA and CDR2 YSLEER. This CDR3 spans 13 amino acids. The chain's CDR3 is CASSQDWTEPLHF. The CDR3 coding sequence is TGCGCCAGCAGCCAAGATTGGACAGAACCCCTCCACTTT.

This clone was counted once. The CDR3 sequence: CASSQYGQEGYEQYF. CDR3 in DNA: TGTGCCAGCAGCCAATACGGACAGGAGGGCTACGAGCAGTACTTC. The chain is built from TRBV4-2 and TRBJ2-7, with D possibly TRBD1 on 7 matching bases. The CDR3 totals 15 residues. Trimming stripped 2 bases from V and 3 bases from J, with 14 bases between. The germline gives CDR1 LGHNA, CDR2 YNFKEQ.

The chain joins TRBV29-1 to TRBJ1-5; D is undetermined. Germline V gene data show CDR1 as SQVTM and CDR2 as ANQGSEA. The CDR3 extends over 12 amino acids. V lost 4 bases and J lost 4, with 8 bases in between. The CDR3 spells CSVGSGNQPQHF. The CDR3 DNA follows: TGCAGCGTTGGATCCGGGAATCAGCCCCAGCATTTT.

The rearrangement joins TRBV7-2 to TRBJ1-2, with 9 bases aligning to TRBD1. This CDR3 region has 14 residues. Germline trimming cut 1 base from V and 6 bases from J; bases unmatched to any gene: 3. CDR1 is SGHTA, CDR2 FQGNSA, per germline. CDR3 bases: TGTGCCAGCAGCTTAGGGGGGACAGGGCATGGCTACACCTTC. Amino acids: CASSLGGTGHGYTF. The entire variable domain, with the rest obtained from reference TRBV7-2 and TRBJ1-2, is as follows: GAGVSQSPSNKVTEKGKDVELRCDPISGHTALYWYRQSLGQGLEFLIYFQGNSAPDKSGLPSDRFSAERTGGSVSTLTIQRTQQEDSAVYLCASSLGGTGHGYTFGSGTRLTVV.

The chain is built from TRBV7-8 and TRBJ1-2; D remains ambiguous. V lost 2 bases to trimming and J lost 2 bases, with 12 bases between them. Looked up from germline, CDR1 is SGHVS and CDR2 is FQNEAQ. This CDR3 has 15 amino acids. CDR3 amino acids: CASSLYPTSNYGYTF. The CDR3 bases are TGTGCCAGCAGCTTATATCCCACCTCCAACTATGGCTACACCTTC.

This chain uses TRBV28 with TRBJ1-3; D remains ambiguous. Germline V gene sequence: CDR1 MDHEN, CDR2 SYDVKM. The CDR3 runs to 12 residues. V lost 6 bases, J lost 4 bases, and 7 bases lay in between. The CDR3 spells CASRDGGNTIYF. The CDR3, as DNA: TGTGCCAGCAGGGACGGGGGAAACACCATATATTTT. The full variable domain, completed using reference TRBV28 and TRBJ1-3, is DVKVTQSSRYLVKRTGEKVFLECVQDMDHENMFWYRQDPGLGLRLIYFSYDVKMKEKGDIPEGYSVSREKKERFSLILESASTNQTSMYLCASRDGGNTIYFGEGSWLTVV.

This clone was detected once. The chain couples TRBV5-1 to TRBJ2-1; tentatively, D is TRBD2 (5 bases). The CDR3 is made up of 13 amino acids. CDR1 is SGHRS and CDR2 is YFSETQ in the germline V gene. Trimming took off 6 bases at V and 7 bases at J, with 14 bases between the two ends. CDR3 in amino acids: CASIPGSRNEQFF. In nucleotides, the CDR3 is TGCGCCAGCATCCCGGGGTCCCGGAATGAGCAGTTCTTC.

The chain employs TRBV6-1 and TRBJ2-3; no definite D call. CDR3 length equals 15 residues. The V and J ends lost 3 bases and 0 bases respectively, with 10 bases between them. Germline values: CDR1 MNHNS, CDR2 SASEGT. In DNA form, the CDR3 reads TGTGCCAGCAGTGACCACACTACTAGCACAGATACGCAGTATTTT. Amino acid sequence: CASSDHTTSTDTQYF.

This clone was counted a single time. The rearrangement uses TRBV18 and TRBJ1-5; D call uncertain. V gave up 0 bases and J gave up 7 bases, with 10 bases separating them. This CDR3 region has 14 residues. Germline V CDR1 and CDR2: KGHSH, LQKENI. This chain's CDR3 is CASSPPGSGQPQHF. The CDR3 nucleotides are TGTGCCAGCTCACCACCGGGCAGCGGACAGCCCCAGCATTTT.

A remark on this clone: In the same sample, other DNA sequences code for this CDR3. The chain joins TRBV6-5 to TRBJ1-2; D not certain. The CDR3 length is 11 residues. Deletions cut 6 bases from V and 2 bases from J, with 4 bases between. Germline CDR1 MNHEY, CDR2 SVGAGI. CDR3 coding DNA: TGTGCCAGCAGAGACAACTATGGCTACACCTTC. Protein: CASRDNYGYTF.

The chain links TRBV29-1 to TRBJ2-1, with 12 positions matching TRBD2. The length of the CDR3 is 13 residues. Per germline, CDR1 SQVTM and CDR2 ANQGSEA. J was trimmed by 6 bases and V by 7 bases; bases with no gene match: 4. For the CDR3, the DNA is TGCAGCGGCAGACTAGCGGGGGTCAATGAGCAGTTCTTC. Protein product: CSGRLAGVNEQFF.

The chain couples TRBV7-2 to TRBJ1-6; TRBD1 might be the D (5 bases). The ends were cut back, 1 base at V and 14 bases at J, with 18 bases in the middle. Germline values: CDR1 SGHTA, CDR2 FQGNSA. The CDR3 contains 15 residues. The CDR3 spells CASSLGAGGRGTLHF. The CDR3 DNA reads as TGTGCCAGCAGCTTAGGGGCAGGTGGTCGGGGCACCCTCCACTTT.

V usage is TRBV12-5 and J usage is TRBJ2-6; 7 bases agree with TRBD1. The CDR3 runs 15 residues. J gave up 2 bases and V 6 bases, and 4 bases lay outside the gene matches. The V gene's germline CDR1 is LGHNT and CDR2 FRNRAP. The CDR3 protein is CASGPTGAGANVLTF. In DNA, the CDR3 is TGTGCTAGTGGGCCTACAGGGGCTGGGGCCAACGTCCTGACTTTC.

CDR3 in amino acids: CASSFTGDRGETQYF. The CDR3 bases are TGCGCCAGCAGCTTTACAGGGGACAGGGGGGAGACCCAGTACTTC. This chain joins TRBV5-1 and TRBJ2-5; TRBD1 aligns across 11 bases. Germline V gene sequence: CDR1 SGHRS, CDR2 YFSETQ. This CDR3 comprises 15 residues. V lost 2 bases, J lost 5 bases, and 5 bases stayed unmatched.

The chain has TRBV5-4 and TRBJ2-3, with 13 bases identical to TRBD2. The CDR3 has 18 residues. The J segment lost 0 bases and the V segment lost 5 bases, leaving 9 bases of the junction unmatched. CDR1 is SGHNT, CDR2 YYREEE, per germline (reference sequence). The CDR3 nucleotides are TGTGCCAGCAGACACGGGACTAGCGGGGTCCCGAGCACAGATACGCAGTATTTT. It specifies CASRHGTSGVPSTDTQYF. Together with reference TRBV5-4 and TRBJ2-3, the CDR3 gives the full variable domain: ETGVTQSPTHLIKTRGQQVTLRCSSQSGHNTVSWYQQALGQGPQFIFQYYREEENGRGNFPPRFSGLQFPNYSSELNVNALELDDSALYLCASRHGTSGVPSTDTQYFGPGTRLTVL.